A selection of T cell receptor beta chains follows, all from one sample in a study of shared clonotypes between healthy human individuals. Sequencing was performed with immunoSEQ multiplex PCR; in TCRdb, only in-frame clones are kept and a portion is missing. The sample consists of over a million clones, about 70% of them appearing once. The sequencing sample was made of memory CD4+ T cells sorted from blood. The source is a man between 18 and 35 years old in good health. The CDR3 runs from the conserved cysteine through the conserved F or W. The D gene is left open where the match is weak. Not all rows give a size; the values are once, few, many and, for expanded clones, a class.

V gene	D gene	clone size	J gene	CDR3 protein	CDR3 DNA
TRBV5-1	.	.	TRBJ2-5	CASSLGGGTQETQYF	TGCGCCAGCAGCTTGGGTGGGGGTACCCAAGAGACCCAGTACTTC
TRBV5-4	TRBD1	.	TRBJ2-7	CASSTRDRGSYEQYF	TGTGCCAGCAGCACCCGGGACAGAGGGAGCTACGAGCAGTACTTC
TRBV5-4	TRBD1	few	TRBJ1-2	CASSRGTDIYGYTF	TGTGCCAGCAGCCGAGGGACAGACATCTATGGCTACACCTTC
TRBV18	.	many	TRBJ1-1	CASSATANTEAFF	TGTGCCAGCTCAGCCACAGCGAACACTGAAGCTTTCTTT
TRBV5-4	.	.	TRBJ1-1	CASSLDTKGEAFF	TGTGCCAGCAGCCTTGACACTAAGGGTGAAGCTTTCTTT
TRBV5-1	.	once	TRBJ1-1	CASSLVIGGNTEAFF	TGCGCCAGCAGCCTGGTAATCGGGGGGAACACTGAAGCTTTCTTT
TRBV19	.	.	TRBJ2-7	CASSPGTRGSYEQYF	TGTGCCAGTAGCCCTGGGACAAGGGGGTCCTACGAGCAGTACTTC
TRBV2	.	once	TRBJ2-6	CASSEALWSSGANVLTF	TGTGCCAGCAGTGAAGCGCTTTGGAGCTCTGGGGCCAACGTCCTGACTTTC
TRBV6-1	.	.	TRBJ1-6	CASSEAGAGVSPLHF	TGTGCCAGCAGTGAAGCAGGGGCAGGGGTTTCACCCCTCCACTTT
TRBV27	TRBD1	.	TRBJ2-7	CASSLGSQGLGYEQYF	TGTGCCAGCAGTCTAGGGTCACAGGGGCTTGGGTACGAGCAGTACTTC
TRBV5-1	TRBD1	.	TRBJ2-2	CASSFTLDRGSTNTGELFF	TGCGCCAGCAGCTTCACCCTGGACAGGGGTTCTACGAACACCGGGGAGCTGTTTTTT
TRBV7-9	.	.	TRBJ2-3	CASSLAGSTDTQYF	TGTGCCAGCAGCTTAGCGGGAAGCACAGATACGCAGTATTTT
TRBV7-9	TRBD1	.	TRBJ2-7	CASSLDRGSYEQYF	TGTGCCAGCAGCTTAGACAGGGGGTCCTACGAGCAGTACTTC
TRBV9	.	.	TRBJ2-1	CASSVGPTGLYNEQFF	TGTGCCAGCAGCGTAGGGCCAACGGGGTTATACAATGAGCAGTTCTTC
TRBV30	TRBD1	few	TRBJ1-1	CAWSRDRGFNTEAFF	TGTGCCTGGAGCAGGGACAGGGGTTTTAACACTGAAGCTTTCTTT
TRBV6-6	.	once	TRBJ2-3	CASSRSANLFGDTQYF	TGTGCCAGCAGCCGTTCCGCGAACCTCTTCGGGGATACGCAGTATTTT
TRBV28	.	.	TRBJ2-1	CASSLGGLYTNEQFF	TGTGCCAGCAGCCTGGGGGGGCTTTATACCAATGAGCAGTTCTTC
TRBV5-1	.	.	TRBJ2-3	CASSVSSTDTQYF	TGCGCCAGCAGCGTCAGCAGCACAGATACGCAGTATTTT
TRBV9	TRBD2	once	TRBJ2-3	CASNRLAGADTQYF	TGTGCCAGCAACAGACTAGCGGGAGCAGATACGCAGTATTTT
TRBV19	TRBD2	.	TRBJ2-5	CASRLAGLNQETQYF	TGTGCCAGTCGACTAGCGGGGTTAAACCAAGAGACCCAGTACTTC
TRBV19	TRBD1	.	TRBJ1-1	CAGRRTGGVNTEAFF	TGTGCCGGGAGAAGGACAGGGGGCGTTAACACTGAAGCTTTCTTT
TRBV29-1	.	few	TRBJ2-6	CSVEPPGLGANVLTF	TGCAGCGTTGAACCCCCCGGGCTGGGGGCCAACGTCCTGACTTTC
TRBV25-1	.	once	TRBJ2-4	CASSDGGLAKNIQYF	TGTGCCAGCAGTGATGGTGGACTAGCCAAAAACATTCAGTACTTC
TRBV18	.	.	TRBJ2-2	CASSPGGGTGELFF	TGTGCCAGCTCACCAGGGGGAGGCACCGGGGAGCTGTTTTTT
TRBV18	TRBD1	few	TRBJ1-1	CASSPSTDRAAFF	TGTGCCAGCTCACCGAGCACGGACAGGGCAGCTTTCTTT